What follows is one TCR beta chain and its context. The antigen remains undetermined. The record originates from a study of siplizumab effects on memory and regulatory T cells. Study-level findings and limits: Left unconfirmed was the suppressive function of proliferating Tregs from siplizumab cultures. Just a small share of alloreactive clones was traced back to unstimulated subsets. There appeared to be greater diversity in naive T cells than in memory cells, and naive T cells seemed major contributors to the alloresponse.

J lost 0 bases, V lost 8 bases, and 7 bases had no gene match. The CDR3 is made up of 14 amino acids. Germline V gives CDR1 SNHLY, CDR2 FYNNEI. For every sample, about 10^5 TCR templates were assayed. Measured with immunoSEQ multiplex PCR; TCRdb has only the in-frame clones, and not every one. The data contain about 100,000 clones, around 92% of them singletons. The gene calls are TRBV2 and TRBJ2-7; 7 nucleotides match TRBD1. The TCR sequence derives from a human donor in good health. Sequencing used Tregs sorted from blood. The CDR3 nucleotides are TGTGCCAGCCTTGGGACAGTGAGCTCCTACGAGCAGTACTTC. Protein: CASLGTVSSYEQYF.